A selection of T cell receptor beta chains follows, all from one sample in a study of OX40 agonist ivuxolimab in advanced cancers. Sequencing used immunoSEQ multiplex PCR; TCRdb keeps in-frame clones, though not all of them. The sample lists some 86,000 clones, roughly 88% occurring once. Specimen: CD4+ or CD8+ T cells sorted from blood, collected in a trial of the OX40 agonist ivuxolimab. The source of these receptors is an adult with an advanced solid tumor such as melanoma, head and neck, liver or kidney cancer. CDR3s include the opening cysteine and the closing phenylalanine or tryptophan. D genes are given only for firm matches. Only part of the rows carry a size: once, few, many, or a class if the clone is expanded.

J gene,clone size,D gene,CDR3 length,V gene,CDR3 DNA,CDR3 protein
TRBJ2-7,few,NA,16,TRBV19,TGTGCCAGTAGTGAGGGGTCCCAGGGGATGTATCCCGAGCAGTACTTC,CASSEGSQGMYPEQYF
TRBJ2-2,NA,TRBD2,18,TRBV5-8,TGTGCCAGCAGCTTAGGGGGAGCCTCGGGACTAGCGACCGGGGAGCTGTTTTTT,CASSLGGASGLATGELFF
TRBJ2-5,NA,NA,13,TRBV9,TGTGCCAGCAGCCCAGGGGAGGTGGAGACCCAGTACTTC,CASSPGEVETQYF
TRBJ2-2,once,NA,13,TRBV6-4,TGTGCCAGCAGTGACGTGAACACCGGGGAGCTGTTTTTT,CASSDVNTGELFF
TRBJ2-3,NA,NA,13,TRBV7-3,TGTGCCAGCAGGGACTGGACTGCAGATACGCAGTATTTT,CASRDWTADTQYF
TRBJ2-7,NA,NA,12,TRBV2,TGTGCCAGCAGCACTGGACTTTACGAGCAGTACTTC,CASSTGLYEQYF
TRBJ2-7,NA,NA,16,TRBV4-3,TGCGCCAGCAGCCAAGGTTTGGGGGAGAAAGCCTACGAGCAGTACTTC,CASSQGLGEKAYEQYF
TRBJ1-5,NA,NA,15,TRBV7-2,TGTGCCAGCAGCTCTGGGCTGGGGGCCGGGCAGCCCCAGCATTTT,CASSSGLGAGQPQHF
TRBJ1-4,NA,NA,15,TRBV27,TGTGCCAGCAGACCCGTAGGGGGGGCTAATGAAAAACTGTTTTTT,CASRPVGGANEKLFF
TRBJ1-2,few,TRBD1,15,TRBV7-9,TGTGCCAGCAGCTCGACCGGGACAGGGGCAGGGGGCTACACCTTC,CASSSTGTGAGGYTF
TRBJ2-7,NA,NA,15,TRBV11-2,TGTGCCAGCAGCCTAGGGACGGGTAGCGACTACGAGCAGTACTTC,CASSLGTGSDYEQYF
TRBJ2-3,NA,NA,14,TRBV19,TGTGCCAGTAGTATAAGCGGCCGTTCAGATACGCAGTATTTT,CASSISGRSDTQYF
TRBJ2-7,NA,TRBD1,13,TRBV27,TGTGCCAGCAGTCCCGGAGTGACAGGGGAGCAGTACTTC,CASSPGVTGEQYF
TRBJ1-4,NA,NA,16,TRBV5-1,TGCGCCAGCAGCCCGGAAGGGGGGCTACGAGTCGAAAAACTGTTTTTT,CASSPEGGLRVEKLFF
TRBJ2-2,NA,NA,17,TRBV28,TGTGCCAGCAGTTCATACCCTCAGGGCAGGGACACCGGGGAGCTGTTTTTT,CASSSYPQGRDTGELFF
TRBJ2-7,NA,NA,14,TRBV7-3,TGTGCCAGCAGCTACGATCTGAATTCTGGGGAGCAGTACTTC,CASSYDLNSGEQYF
TRBJ2-1,NA,TRBD2,16,TRBV28,TGTGCCAGCAGTTTAAAGGGAGGGCTGGTCGTCAATGAGCAGTTCTTC,CASSLKGGLVVNEQFF
TRBJ2-7,NA,NA,14,TRBV19,TGTGCCAGTAGTAATGCGGAGCTCGGGAACGAGCAGTACTTC,CASSNAELGNEQYF
TRBJ1-1,NA,NA,13,TRBV10-3,TGTGCCAGCTCAGGGGATATCAACACTGAAGCTTTCTTT,CASSGDINTEAFF
TRBJ2-1,NA,NA,15,TRBV5-4,TGTGCCAGCAGCGCCCCAACTAGCTCTGGCAATGAGCAGTTCTTC,CASSAPTSSGNEQFF
TRBJ1-2,once,NA,16,TRBV7-6,TGTGCCAGCAGCTTAGAGGCAGGAGTACCTAACTATGGCTACACCTTC,CASSLEAGVPNYGYTF
TRBJ1-4,NA,NA,15,TRBV7-9,TGTGCCAGCAGCCACGACGGATTAATGAATGAAAAACTGTTTTTT,CASSHDGLMNEKLFF
TRBJ2-3,NA,TRBD2,16,TRBV7-2,TGTGCCAGCAGCCACAGGACTAGCGGGAGTTCCGATACGCAGTATTTT,CASSHRTSGSSDTQYF
TRBJ2-4,NA,TRBD1,14,TRBV27,TGTGCCAGCAGCCGAACAGGGGGCAAAAACATTCAGTACTTC,CASSRTGGKNIQYF
TRBJ2-7,NA,TRBD2,15,TRBV7-9,TGTGCCAGCAGCCCCTTGACTAGCGGGATCGGCGAGCAGTACTTC,CASSPLTSGIGEQYF
TRBJ2-3,NA,NA,15,TRBV6-6,TGTGCCAGCAGTTACTGGGCGGGGAGCACAGATACGCAGTATTTT,CASSYWAGSTDTQYF
TRBJ2-7,NA,NA,12,TRBV11-2,TGTGCCAGCAGCTTCGGTGGGTACGAGCAGTACTTC,CASSFGGYEQYF
TRBJ2-3,once,NA,14,TRBV11-2,TGTGCCAGCGCCCTCGGAGGGGCCGCAGATACGCAGTATTTT,CASALGGAADTQYF
TRBJ2-7,NA,NA,13,TRBV30,TGTGCCTGGAGTGTTGGACAGATATACGAGCAGTACTTC,CAWSVGQIYEQYF
TRBJ2-7,few,TRBD2,15,TRBV7-2,TGTGCCAGCAGCGTACTAGCGGGACTGTCCTACGAGCAGTACTTC,CASSVLAGLSYEQYF
TRBJ1-1,NA,NA,14,TRBV7-9,TGTGCCAGCAGATATACAGATTCGAACACTGAAGCTTTCTTT,CASRYTDSNTEAFF
TRBJ2-3,NA,NA,14,TRBV11-2,TGTGCCAGCAGCTACTCAGGGGCCTCAGATACGCAGTATTTT,CASSYSGASDTQYF
TRBJ1-2,few,NA,12,TRBV5-4,TGTGCCAGCAGCTGGACAATAGGTGGCTACACCTTC,CASSWTIGGYTF
TRBJ2-1,few,NA,15,TRBV27,TGTGCCAGCAGTTCCTTCGGGACTGACAACAATGAGCAGTTCTTC,CASSSFGTDNNEQFF
TRBJ2-1,NA,NA,11,TRBV7-9,TGTGCCAGTACAGGGTATGATGAGCAGTTCTTC,CASTGYDEQFF
TRBJ2-7,NA,TRBD2,18,TRBV5-8,TGTGCCAGCAGCCCTCACGCCTCTTGGAGCGGGAGAGAGTACGAGCAGTACTTC,CASSPHASWSGREYEQYF
TRBJ1-1,once,NA,12,TRBV7-9,TGTGCCAGCAGCTTCTCGACAGCTGAAGCTTTCTTT,CASSFSTAEAFF
TRBJ1-1,NA,NA,14,TRBV10-2,TGCGCCAGCAGTTTCGTAGGCGTGAACACTGAAGCTTTCTTT,CASSFVGVNTEAFF
TRBJ2-7,NA,TRBD2,12,TRBV25-1,TGTGCCAGCAGTGCCCGGGGGGGTGAGCAGTACTTC,CASSARGGEQYF
TRBJ2-5,NA,NA,15,TRBV9,TGTGCCAGCAGCGTAGGAGGTAGCGGACAAGAGACCCAGTACTTC,CASSVGGSGQETQYF
TRBJ1-4,few,NA,14,TRBV5-4,TGTGCCAGCAGCCGACGGGGCCTGGATGAAAAACTGTTTTTT,CASSRRGLDEKLFF
TRBJ1-1,NA,NA,12,TRBV2,TGTGCCAGCAGTGGGGGGTACACTGAAGCTTTCTTT,CASSGGYTEAFF
TRBJ1-2,few,NA,12,TRBV30,TGTGCCGGATGGACGGCCATATATGGCTACACCTTC,CAGWTAIYGYTF
TRBJ2-7,NA,NA,16,TRBV5-4,TGTGCCAGCAGCCTTGAAGTATCGAGTAACTCCTACGAGCAGTACTTC,CASSLEVSSNSYEQYF
TRBJ1-4,NA,NA,16,TRBV5-1,TGCGCCAGCAGCTTGGGCGCCCGAACGGGGAATGAAAAACTGTTTTTT,CASSLGARTGNEKLFF
TRBJ2-1,NA,NA,10,TRBV5-8,TGTGCCACCTGGACTGTTGAGCAGTTCTTC,CATWTVEQFF
TRBJ2-2,NA,TRBD2,13,TRBV4-1,TGCGCCAGCAGCCGGCCTGGCGGGGGAGAGCTGTTTTTT,CASSRPGGGELFF
TRBJ2-5,NA,NA,15,TRBV21-1,TGTGCCAGCAGCAAGGGTGGGACAATCCAAGAGACCCAGTACTTC,CASSKGGTIQETQYF
TRBJ2-3,NA,NA,12,TRBV9,TGTGCCAGCAGCCCCAACACAGATACGCAGTATTTT,CASSPNTDTQYF
TRBJ2-5,NA,NA,18,TRBV28,TGTGCCAGCAGTCCCCCCGGTGTGGGTGAGGTTGGGGGAGAGACCCAGTACTTC,CASSPPGVGEVGGETQYF
TRBJ2-1,NA,NA,14,TRBV15,TGTGCCACCACCGATACAGGGACCTACAATGAGCAGTTCTTC,CATTDTGTYNEQFF
TRBJ1-5,NA,NA,16,TRBV4-1,TGCGCCAGCAGCCAAGCCGGGCTACAGGGAGGGCAGCCCCAGCATTTT,CASSQAGLQGGQPQHF
TRBJ1-5,few,NA,14,TRBV7-8,TGTGCCAGCAGCTTAATAGATAGCAATCAGCCCCAGCATTTT,CASSLIDSNQPQHF
TRBJ2-1,NA,NA,16,TRBV5-5,TGTGCCAGCAGGAAAGCTGGACAGCCTGAATACAATGAGCAGTTCTTC,CASRKAGQPEYNEQFF
TRBJ1-6,NA,NA,16,TRBV27,TGTGCCAGCAGTTTGAGAGGAGCAGGGGCCATATCACCCCTCCACTTT,CASSLRGAGAISPLHF
TRBJ2-2,NA,NA,16,TRBV7-3,TGTGCCAGCAGTCCCCAGGACGCTGGGGACACCGGGGAGCTGTTTTTT,CASSPQDAGDTGELFF
TRBJ2-5,NA,NA,14,TRBV23-1,TGCGCCAGCAGTCCGGCAGGGAGGACCGAGACCCAGTACTTC,CASSPAGRTETQYF